A single sample gave rise to the 19 T cell receptor beta chains below, sequenced in a study of T cell repertoires in cytomegalovirus infection (dated by TCRdb to the late 2010s). These receptors' antigens are unknown. The reads were generated on an Illumina HiSeq 1500. The public reads were reanalyzed by TCRdb: fastp trimming at Q25, MiXCR alignment, in-frame beta chains only. Each CDR3 protein gets just one entry, which takes the most common genes and DNA from the rows behind it. This sample is represented by some 350,000 distinct CDR3 sequences; 25% to 35% of them were singletons. The ten largest clones add up to around 20% of the sample. The sample's treatment or condition label, decoded: in vitro stimulation with specific CMV peptide epitopes to enrich CMV-specific T cells. Sequencing was performed on cultured PBMCs, taken from culture after CMV antigen stimulation. These receptors originate from a human donor in good health (CMV status not recorded). Some clones in this sample may be carry-over from other donors' samples.

This clonotype was observed a handful of times. V gene TRBV9 combines with J gene TRBJ1-5; 7 bases match TRBD1. Germline values: CDR1 SGDLS, CDR2 YYNGEE. The CDR3 consists of 15 residues. V lost 0 bases to trimming and J lost 0 bases; unmatched junction nucleotides: 0. The CDR3 DNA sequence: TGTGCCAGCAGCGTAGGGACAGGTAGCAATCAGCCCCAGCATTTT. Residues: CASSVGTGSNQPQHF.

V usage is TRBV2 and J usage is TRBJ2-5; TRBD2 matches at 14 bases. This CDR3 region has 15 residues. V trimming: 8 bases; J trimming: 4 bases; junction bases outside the gene matches: 6. Germline-derived CDR1 and CDR2 are SNHLY and FYNNEI. The CDR3 here is CASDSGLAGVETQYF. The DNA of the CDR3 is TGTGCCAGCGACTCGGGACTAGCGGGAGTAGAGACCCAGTACTTC.

This clonotype was detected once. The chain carries TRBV20-1 and TRBJ1-2; 7 bases line up with TRBD1. The germline V gene has CDR1 DFQATT and CDR2 SNEGSKA (reference sequence). The ends lost 3 bases at V and 4 bases at J; junction bases unmatched: 8. The CDR3 runs 14 residues. This CDR3 is CSARTGFRFYGYTF. The CDR3, as DNA: TGCAGTGCTAGGACAGGGTTCAGATTCTATGGCTACACCTTC.

This clonotype was counted a single time. The rearrangement joins TRBV5-1 to TRBJ1-1; 7 nucleotides line up with TRBD1. Germline V lookup: CDR1 SGHRS, CDR2 YFSETQ. V lost 3 bases to trimming and J lost 1 base; unmatched junction nucleotides: 6. CDR3 length equals 15 residues. The CDR3 is CASSWTGTGNTEAFF. Written as DNA, the CDR3 is TGCGCCAGCAGCTGGACAGGTACTGGGAACACTGAAGCTTTCTTT.

The chain recombines TRBV19 with TRBJ1-1; D unresolved. This CDR3 is built from 13 residues. V lost 3 bases and J lost 3, with 8 bases in between. Germline V gene data show CDR1 as LNHDA and CDR2 as SQIVND (reference sequence). The DNA for the CDR3 is TGTGCCAGTAGTATTTTGAGGGACACTGAAGCTTTCTTT. Translation: CASSILRDTEAFF. The entire variable domain, with the rest obtained from reference TRBV19 and TRBJ1-1, is as follows: DGGITQSPKYLFRKEGQNVTLSCEQNLNHDAMYWYRQDPGQGLRLIYYSQIVNDFQKGDIAEGYSVSREKKESFPLTVTSAQKNPTAFYLCASSILRDTEAFFGQGTRLTVV.

CDR3 loop: CASSYPRTTPYGYTF. Here the CDR3 DNA reads TGTGCCAGCAGTTATCCCCGGACCACCCCCTATGGCTACACCTTC. The rearrangement joins TRBV6-2 or TRBV6-3 to TRBJ1-2; D is unresolved. Germline CDR1 and CDR2: MNHEY and SVGEGT. The CDR3 is 15 amino acids. The V and J ends lost 3 bases and 4 bases respectively, with 15 bases between them.

This clonotype showed up just a few times. This rearrangement joins TRBV10-2 to TRBJ1-5, with D possibly TRBD1 on 6 matching bases. The CDR3 length is 15 residues. CDR1 is WSHSY and CDR2 is SAAADI in the germline V gene. Trimming shortened V by 3 bases and J by 1 base, and 10 bases separated the two germline ends. The CDR3 loop is CASSDRGRSNQPQHF. In DNA, the CDR3 is TGCGCCAGCAGTGACCGGGGGCGAAGCAATCAGCCCCAGCATTTT.

This clonotype occurred a few times. V and J are TRBV11-3 and TRBJ2-1; TRBD2 agrees at 7 bases. In germline, CDR1 is SGHNT, CDR2 YENEEA. V shed 5 bases and J 10 bases; nucleotides not matched to a gene: 8. CDR3 length: 13 amino acids. In nucleotides, the CDR3 is TGTGCCAGCAGCCCAGATCGGGGAGGGGAGCAGTTCTTC. Its protein is CASSPDRGGEQFF. Full variable domain (missing parts from reference TRBV11-3 and TRBJ2-1): EAGVVQSPRYKIIEKKQPVAFWCNPISGHNTLYWYLQNLGQGPELLIRYENEEAVDDSQLPKDRFSAERLKGVDSTLKIQPAELGDSAVYLCASSPDRGGEQFFGPGTRLTVL.

A few counts support this clonotype. The chain links TRBV7-2 to TRBJ2-2; D remains unclear. Germline assignment: CDR1 SGHTA and CDR2 FQGNSA. The CDR3 length is 16 residues. The ends were cut back, 3 bases at V and 0 bases at J, with 11 bases in the middle. The CDR3: CASSFGVGANTGELFF. CDR3 coding DNA: TGTGCCAGCAGCTTTGGTGTAGGCGCGAACACCGGGGAGCTGTTTTTT.

This clonotype was found a few times. The chain combines TRBV7-6 with TRBJ2-5; D may be TRBD2 (6 bases). CDR3 length: 13 amino acids. Trimming stripped 5 bases from V and 0 bases from J, with 7 bases between. Germline loops: CDR1 SGHVS, CDR2 FNYEAQ. The CDR3 DNA sequence: TGTGCCAGCAGCCGGGGGAACCAAGAGACCCAGTACTTC. The encoded protein is CASSRGNQETQYF.

This clonotype has more than one count but fewer than ten. The gene calls are TRBV6-2 or TRBV6-3 and TRBJ2-1; D not resolved. V dropped 4 bases and J dropped 0 bases, with 13 bases sitting between them. The germline V gene has CDR1 MNHEY and CDR2 SVGEGT. CDR3 length: 16 amino acids. CDR3 DNA sequence: TGTGCCAGCAGTTCCTCCTTAATTAGCTCCTACAATGAGCAGTTCTTC. It translates to CASSSSLISSYNEQFF.

The CDR3 protein is CASSLAGQSTDTQYF. The CDR3 DNA reads TGTGCCAGCAGCTTAGCTGGACAGAGCACAGATACGCAGTATTTT. The gene calls are TRBV7-9 and TRBJ2-3, with TRBD1 as a possible D gene (6 bases). The CDR3 contains 15 residues. V lost 0 bases to trimming and J lost 0 bases, with 7 bases between them. Germline V lookup: CDR1 SEHNR, CDR2 FQNEAQ (reference sequence).

This clonotype was counted many times. This chain joins TRBV12-3 or TRBV12-4 and TRBJ1-1, with D unresolved. V lost 3 bases to trimming and J lost 1 base, with 3 bases between them. This CDR3 has 12 amino acids. CDR3 sequence: CASSLWNTEAFF. The DNA for the CDR3 is TGTGCCAGCAGTTTGTGGAACACTGAAGCTTTCTTT.

In the case of this clonotype: The junction shows a germline mismatch at one end, possibly a read error. The V and J genes are TRBV5-3 and TRBJ1-4, with 7 bases matching TRBD1. TRBV5-3 qualifies as an ORF whose function is uncertain. The CDR3 loop spans 17 amino acids. The CDR3 DNA reads TGTGCCAGCAGCTTGGAGGGAGGGGGCGCCGGGCTTGAAAAACTGTTTTTT. This encodes CASSLEGGGAGLEKLFF.

This chain links TRBV7-2 with TRBJ2-7, with unresolved D. Trimming took off 5 bases at V and 9 bases at J, with 20 bases between the two ends. There are 14 residues in the CDR3. CDR1 and CDR2 from the germline V gene are SGHTA and FQGNSA. The CDR3 is CASSPETWTAGQYF. Written as DNA, the CDR3 is TGTGCCAGCAGCCCCGAAACCTGGACGGCCGGGCAGTACTTC.

Concerning this clonotype: Being one base from a much bigger clone, this may be a read error. The chain carries TRBV7-6 and TRBJ1-4; 8 bases agree with TRBD1. Germline values: CDR1 SGHVS, CDR2 FNYEAQ. The CDR3 spans 15 residues. The CDR3 sequence is CASSYDRGANENLFF. CDR3 bases: TGTGCCAGCAGCTACGACAGGGGAGCGAATGAAAATCTGTTTTTT.

This clonotype was seen a few times. The chain joins TRBV6-5 to TRBJ1-3, with D unresolved. The CDR3 covers 16 residues. V was trimmed by 0 bases and J by 3 bases, leaving 12 bases between them. Germline values: CDR1 MNHEY, CDR2 SVGAGI. Here the CDR3 reads CASSYSFAELGNTIYF. DNA for the CDR3: TGTGCCAGCAGTTACTCTTTTGCGGAGCTTGGAAACACCATATATTTT.

This clonotype was counted at least ten times. The CDR3 DNA follows: TGTGCCAGCAGCCCAACAGGGACGAGCACAGATACGCAGTATTTT. As protein: CASSPTGTSTDTQYF. This chain links TRBV7-2 with TRBJ2-3; a weak D match, TRBD1 (6 bases). The CDR3 is made up of 15 amino acids. V was cut by 5 bases and J by 0 bases, with 12 bases left in between. Germline V gene sequence: CDR1 SGHTA, CDR2 FQGNSA.

On this clonotype itself: It may be a read error: a sequence one base away is much more abundant. The chain carries TRBV3-1 and TRBJ1-6; maybe TRBD1 (6 bases). This CDR3 comprises 15 residues. Germline lookup yields CDR1 LGHDT and CDR2 YNNKEL (reference sequence). CDR3: CANSLTGTSASPLHF. CDR3 nucleotides: TGTGCCAACAGCTTAACTGGGACATCAGCCTCACCCCTCCACTTT.